A selection of T cell receptor beta chains follows, all from one sample in a study of T cell responses to AZD1222 COVID-19 vaccine. Sequencing used immunoSEQ multiplex PCR; TCRdb keeps in-frame clones, though not all of them. This sample carries about 93,000 clones, more than 80% of them seen once, and the ten largest clones take more than 2%. Sample: peripheral blood, taken 28 days after the second AZD1222 dose. The receptor set was obtained from an adult who received the AZD1222 COVID-19 vaccine. Each CDR3 is given with its conserved first and last residue. A D gene is named only where the DNA matches it firmly.

d_gene,j_gene,v_gene,CDR3aa
-,TRBJ1-2,TRBV3-1/TRBV3-2,CASSQDPSVGGYTF
-,TRBJ2-5,TRBV5-1,CASSPQAGGVRETQYF
-,TRBJ2-3,TRBV27,CASSLPTDTQYF
-,TRBJ2-3,TRBV5-6,CASSLVLAGSTDTQYF
-,TRBJ2-5,TRBV9,CASSVGGGVLGQETQYF
-,TRBJ2-1,TRBV9,CASSVAPLRTSYNEQFF
-,TRBJ2-1,TRBV7-3,CASSPDTKNYNEQFF
TRBD2,TRBJ2-1,TRBV7-8,CASSFFGLASSGGFGEQFF
-,TRBJ1-6,TRBV2,CASSDRARGNSPLHF
TRBD2,TRBJ2-1,TRBV5-1,CASSLGVNWRGGDYNEQFF
-,TRBJ2-3,TRBV7-9,CASRKGGGTDTQYF
TRBD2,TRBJ2-2,TRBV6-5,CASSYWREATGELFF
TRBD1,TRBJ1-1,TRBV11-2,CASSRGTGGSGTEAFF
-,TRBJ2-3,TRBV21-1,CASLALAGDTDTQYF
-,-,TRBV12-3/TRBV12-4,CASSRAYEQYF
-,TRBJ1-1,TRBV6-5,CASRQGLNTEAFF
TRBD2,TRBJ2-3,TRBV27,CASRGTSGGFTDTQYF
-,TRBJ1-3,TRBV18,CASSRELGNTIYF
-,TRBJ1-2,TRBV5-1,CASSLVSGSYGYTF
-,TRBJ2-1,TRBV11-2,CASSPAGPYYNEQFF
-,TRBJ2-5,TRBV21-1,CASRVDSRVNGTQYF
-,TRBJ1-1,TRBV5-6,CASSPNQGRATEAFF
-,TRBJ1-5,TRBV12-3/TRBV12-4,CASSFPRQPQHF
TRBD1,TRBJ1-2,TRBV7-9,CASSFDREGYTF
-,TRBJ1-1,TRBV30,CAWSVKLVSLDGVNTEAFF
-,TRBJ2-1,TRBV11-2,CASSLDILSNEQFF
-,TRBJ2-1,TRBV5-5,CASSRGESSYNEQFF
TRBD2,TRBJ2-2,TRBV7-2,CASSLNLAVTGELFF